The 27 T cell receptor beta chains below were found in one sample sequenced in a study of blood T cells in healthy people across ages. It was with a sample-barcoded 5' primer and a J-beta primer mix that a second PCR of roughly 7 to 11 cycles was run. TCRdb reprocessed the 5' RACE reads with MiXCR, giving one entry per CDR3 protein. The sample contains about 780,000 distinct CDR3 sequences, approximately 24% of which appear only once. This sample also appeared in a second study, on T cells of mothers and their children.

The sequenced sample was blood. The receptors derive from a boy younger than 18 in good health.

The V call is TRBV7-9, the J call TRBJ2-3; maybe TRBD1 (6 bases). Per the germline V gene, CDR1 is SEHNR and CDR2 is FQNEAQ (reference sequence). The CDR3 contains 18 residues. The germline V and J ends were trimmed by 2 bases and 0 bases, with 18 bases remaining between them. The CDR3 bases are TGTGCCAGCAGCTTACCCAGGGGACGGTCATACAGCACAGATACGCAGTATTTT. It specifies CASSLPRGRSYSTDTQYF.

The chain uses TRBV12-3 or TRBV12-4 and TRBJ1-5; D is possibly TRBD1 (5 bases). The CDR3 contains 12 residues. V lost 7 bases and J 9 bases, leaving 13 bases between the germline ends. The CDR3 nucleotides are TGTGCCAGCACCACCGGGGGTCGGCCCCAGCATTTT. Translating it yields CASTTGGRPQHF.

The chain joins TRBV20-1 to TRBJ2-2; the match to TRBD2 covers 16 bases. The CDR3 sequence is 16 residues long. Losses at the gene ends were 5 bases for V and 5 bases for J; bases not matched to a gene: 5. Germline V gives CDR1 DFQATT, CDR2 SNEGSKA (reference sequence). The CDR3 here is CSASPGLAGGTGELFF. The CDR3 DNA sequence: TGCAGTGCTTCTCCGGGACTAGCGGGGGGGACCGGGGAGCTGTTTTTT.

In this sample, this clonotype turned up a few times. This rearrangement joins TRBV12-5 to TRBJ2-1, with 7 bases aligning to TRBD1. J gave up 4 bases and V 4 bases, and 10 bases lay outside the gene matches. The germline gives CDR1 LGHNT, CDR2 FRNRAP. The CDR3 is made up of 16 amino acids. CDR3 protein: CASGSSQGSLYNEQFF. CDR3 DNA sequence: TGTGCTAGTGGTTCTTCACAGGGGTCGCTATACAATGAGCAGTTCTTC.

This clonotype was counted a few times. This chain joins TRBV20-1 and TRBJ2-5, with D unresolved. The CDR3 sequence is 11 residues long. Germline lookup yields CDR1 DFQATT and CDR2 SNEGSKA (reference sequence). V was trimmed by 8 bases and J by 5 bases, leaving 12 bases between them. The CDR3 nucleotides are TGCAGTCGCTTTATCCGGGAGACCCAGTACTTC. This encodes CSRFIRETQYF.

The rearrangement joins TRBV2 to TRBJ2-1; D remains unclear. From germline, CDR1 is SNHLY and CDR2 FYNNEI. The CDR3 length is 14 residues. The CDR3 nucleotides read TGTGCTGCGGTTACGATGTTAGGATACAATGAGCAGTTCTTC. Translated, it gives CAAVTMLGYNEQFF.

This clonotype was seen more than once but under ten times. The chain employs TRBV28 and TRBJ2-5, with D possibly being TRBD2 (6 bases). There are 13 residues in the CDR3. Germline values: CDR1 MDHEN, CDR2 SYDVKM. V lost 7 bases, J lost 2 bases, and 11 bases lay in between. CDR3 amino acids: CASTKGRQETQYF. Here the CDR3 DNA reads TGTGCCAGCACGAAGGGGAGGCAAGAGACCCAGTACTTC.

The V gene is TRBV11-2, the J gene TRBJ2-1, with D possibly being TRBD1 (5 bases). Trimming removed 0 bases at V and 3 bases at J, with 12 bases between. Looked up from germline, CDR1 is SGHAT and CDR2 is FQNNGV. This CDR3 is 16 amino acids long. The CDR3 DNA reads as TGTGCCAGCAGCTTAGATCTGGGGCCAAACTACAATGAGCAGTTCTTC. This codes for CASSLDLGPNYNEQFF.

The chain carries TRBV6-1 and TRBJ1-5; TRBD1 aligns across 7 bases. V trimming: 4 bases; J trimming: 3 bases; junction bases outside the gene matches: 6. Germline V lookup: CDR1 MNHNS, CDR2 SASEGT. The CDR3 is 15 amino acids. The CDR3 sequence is CASSVPGGNNQPQHF. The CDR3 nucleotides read TGTGCCAGCAGTGTCCCAGGGGGTAACAATCAGCCCCAGCATTTT.

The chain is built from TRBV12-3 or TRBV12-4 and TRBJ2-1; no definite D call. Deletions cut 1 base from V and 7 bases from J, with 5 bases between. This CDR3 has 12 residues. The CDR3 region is CASSLELNEQFF. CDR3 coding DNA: TGTGCCAGCAGTTTAGAGCTTAATGAGCAGTTCTTC.

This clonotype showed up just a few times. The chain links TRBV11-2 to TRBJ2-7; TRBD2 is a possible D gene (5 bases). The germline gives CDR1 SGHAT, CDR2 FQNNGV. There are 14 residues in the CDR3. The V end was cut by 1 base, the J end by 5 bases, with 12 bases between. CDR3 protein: CASSLGAGGDEQYF. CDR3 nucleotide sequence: TGTGCCAGCAGCTTAGGTGCGGGTGGGGACGAGCAGTACTTC.

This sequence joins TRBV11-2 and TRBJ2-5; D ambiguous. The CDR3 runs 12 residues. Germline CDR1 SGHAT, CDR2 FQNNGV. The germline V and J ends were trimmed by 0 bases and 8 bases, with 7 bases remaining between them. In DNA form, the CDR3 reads TGTGCCAGCAGCTTAGATAGTAGCACCCAGTACTTC. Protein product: CASSLDSSTQYF. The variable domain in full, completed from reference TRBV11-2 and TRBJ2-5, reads EAGVAQSPRYKIIEKRQSVAFWCNPISGHATLYWYQQILGQGPKLLIQFQNNGVVDDSQLPKDRFSAERLKGVDSTLKIQPAKLEDSAVYLCASSLDSSTQYFGPGTRLLVL.

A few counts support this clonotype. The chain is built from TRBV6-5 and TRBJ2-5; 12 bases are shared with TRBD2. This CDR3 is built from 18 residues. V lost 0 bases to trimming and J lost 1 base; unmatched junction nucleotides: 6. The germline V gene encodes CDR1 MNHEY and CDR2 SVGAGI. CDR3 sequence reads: CASSYSKLAGGPQETQYF. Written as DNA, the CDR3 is TGTGCCAGCAGTTACTCGAAACTAGCGGGGGGCCCCCAAGAGACCCAGTACTTC.

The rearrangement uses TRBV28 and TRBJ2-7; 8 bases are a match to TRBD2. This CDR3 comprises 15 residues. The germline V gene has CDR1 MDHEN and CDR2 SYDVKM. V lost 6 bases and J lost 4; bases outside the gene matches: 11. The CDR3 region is CASSWPVRGGYEQYF. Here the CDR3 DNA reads TGTGCCAGCAGCTGGCCCGTTCGGGGGGGTTACGAGCAGTACTTC.

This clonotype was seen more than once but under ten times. DNA for the CDR3: TGTGCCAGCAGTCCTTCAGGGGGTAATGAAAAACTGTTTTTT. Residues: CASSPSGGNEKLFF. The chain couples TRBV6-6 to TRBJ1-4; 7 bases align to TRBD1. Germline loops: CDR1 MNHNY, CDR2 SVGAGI (reference sequence). V dropped 5 bases and J dropped 4; count of bases not matched to a gene: 4. This CDR3 is built from 14 residues.

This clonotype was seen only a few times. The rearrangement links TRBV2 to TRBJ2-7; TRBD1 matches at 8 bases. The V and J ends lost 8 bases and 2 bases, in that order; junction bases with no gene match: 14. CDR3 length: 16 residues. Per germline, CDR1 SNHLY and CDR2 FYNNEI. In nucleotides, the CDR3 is TGTGCCAGCCTTTTAAAGGGGACAGGTGTTCCCTACGAGCAGTACTTC. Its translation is CASLLKGTGVPYEQYF. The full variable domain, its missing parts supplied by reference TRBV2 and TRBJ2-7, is EPEVTQTPSHQVTQMGQEVILRCVPISNHLYFYWYRQILGQKVEFLVSFYNNEISEKSEIFDDQFSVERPDGSNFTLKIRSTKLEDSAMYFCASLLKGTGVPYEQYFGPGTRLTVT.

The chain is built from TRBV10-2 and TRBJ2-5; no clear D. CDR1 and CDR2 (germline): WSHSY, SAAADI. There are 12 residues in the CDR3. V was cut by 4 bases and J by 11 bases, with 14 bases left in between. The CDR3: CASSVNREEQYF. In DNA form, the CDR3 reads TGCGCCAGCAGTGTTAACAGAGAAGAGCAGTACTTC.

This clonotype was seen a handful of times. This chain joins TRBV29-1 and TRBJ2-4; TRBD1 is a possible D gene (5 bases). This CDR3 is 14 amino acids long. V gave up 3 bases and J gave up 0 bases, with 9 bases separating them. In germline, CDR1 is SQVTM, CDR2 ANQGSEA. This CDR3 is CSVEGRVAKNIQYF. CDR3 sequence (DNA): TGCAGCGTTGAGGGCAGGGTAGCCAAAAACATTCAGTACTTC.

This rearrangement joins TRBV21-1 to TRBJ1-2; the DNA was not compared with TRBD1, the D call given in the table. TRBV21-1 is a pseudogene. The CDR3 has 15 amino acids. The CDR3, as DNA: TGTGCCAGCAGCAAAAGAAACAGGGGTACTGGGGGCTACACCTTC. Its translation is CASSKRNRGTGGYTF.

The chain's CDR3 is CSASTGATNEKLFF. DNA of the CDR3: TGCAGTGCATCGACAGGGGCAACTAATGAAAAACTGTTTTTT. The chain is built from TRBV20-1 and TRBJ1-4; 8 bases are shared with TRBD1. The CDR3 runs 14 residues. Germline V gene data show CDR1 as DFQATT and CDR2 as SNEGSKA (reference sequence). The J segment lost 0 bases and the V segment lost 6 bases, leaving 3 bases of the junction unmatched.

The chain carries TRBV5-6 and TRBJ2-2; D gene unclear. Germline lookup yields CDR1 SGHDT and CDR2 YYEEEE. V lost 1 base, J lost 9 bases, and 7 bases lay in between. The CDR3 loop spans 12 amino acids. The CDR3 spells CASSLRARELFF. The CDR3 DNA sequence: TGTGCCAGCAGCTTGAGGGCTCGGGAGCTGTTTTTT.

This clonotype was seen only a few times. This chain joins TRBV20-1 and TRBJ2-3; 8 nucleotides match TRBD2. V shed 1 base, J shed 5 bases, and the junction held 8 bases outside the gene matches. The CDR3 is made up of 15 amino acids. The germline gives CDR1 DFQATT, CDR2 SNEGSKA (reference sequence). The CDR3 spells CSARGAGVFRDTQYF. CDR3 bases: TGCAGTGCTAGAGGAGCGGGGGTGTTCAGAGATACGCAGTATTTT.

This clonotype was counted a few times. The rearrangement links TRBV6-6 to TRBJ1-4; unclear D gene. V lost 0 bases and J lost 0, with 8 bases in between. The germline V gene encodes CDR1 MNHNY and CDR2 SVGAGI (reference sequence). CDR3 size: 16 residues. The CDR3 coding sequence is TGTGCCAGCAGTTACTCGAGACCCTCAACTAATGAAAAACTGTTTTTT. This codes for CASSYSRPSTNEKLFF.

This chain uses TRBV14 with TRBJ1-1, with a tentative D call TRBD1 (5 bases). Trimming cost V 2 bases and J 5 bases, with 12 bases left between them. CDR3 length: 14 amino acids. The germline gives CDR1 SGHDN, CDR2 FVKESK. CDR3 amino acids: CASSQNRGRTEAFF. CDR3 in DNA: TGTGCCAGCAGCCAAAATAGGGGAAGAACTGAAGCTTTCTTT.

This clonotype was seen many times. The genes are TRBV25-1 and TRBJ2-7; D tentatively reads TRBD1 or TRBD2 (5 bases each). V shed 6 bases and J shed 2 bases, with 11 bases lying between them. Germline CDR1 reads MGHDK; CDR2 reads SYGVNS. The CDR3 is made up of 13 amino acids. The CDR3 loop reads CASSRDGPYEQYF. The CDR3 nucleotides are TGTGCCAGCAGCAGGGACGGGCCCTACGAGCAGTACTTC.

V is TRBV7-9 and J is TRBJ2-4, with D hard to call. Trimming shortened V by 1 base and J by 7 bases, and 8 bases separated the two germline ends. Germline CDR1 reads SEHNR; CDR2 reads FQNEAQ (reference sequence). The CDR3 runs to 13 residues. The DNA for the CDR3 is TGTGCCAGCAGCTTAGTAGGGAACAACATTCAGTACTTC. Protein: CASSLVGNNIQYF.

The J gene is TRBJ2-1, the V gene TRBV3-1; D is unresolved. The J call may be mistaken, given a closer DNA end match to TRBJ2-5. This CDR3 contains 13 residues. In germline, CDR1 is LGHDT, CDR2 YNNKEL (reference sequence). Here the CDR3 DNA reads TGTGCCAGCAGCCCGACCAGACAAGAGACCCAGTACTTC. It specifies CASSPTRQETQYF.